This TCR beta chain was observed in a study of T-cell reconstitution after alpha-beta-depleted transplantation in children. Germline V lookup: CDR1 SEHNR, CDR2 FQNEAQ (reference sequence). The CDR3 runs 13 residues. V was trimmed by 1 base and J by 4 bases, leaving 6 bases between them. The study's findings and limits: Surviving recipient cells, namely T cells and thymic progenitors, were the source of high day-60 TCRbeta diversity in some patients. Several hundred graft clones that had expanded were reportedly the source of alpha-beta T cells about two months after transplant. A year post-transplant, T-cell counts and diversity derived mostly from newly produced T cells.

This clonotype has a count of ten or more. Its antigen is unknown. Using unique molecular identifiers, the investigators prepared the TCRbeta library. TCRdb ran MiXCR on the PCR reads and lists one entry per CDR3 protein. The sample contains about 200,000 distinct CDR3 sequences, roughly 8.3% of which appear only once. The chain uses TRBV7-9 and TRBJ2-3, with no clear D. This specimen consisted of PBMCs, mostly from graft donor cells, obtained 360 days after TCRalphabeta/CD19-depleted stem cell transplant. The TCR sequence derives from a male patient under 10 years old who had a stem cell transplant for acute myeloid leukemia, so the T cells may come from the graft donor. CDR3 in amino acids: CASSLVGPDTQYF. The CDR3 DNA is TGTGCCAGCAGCTTAGTTGGGCCAGATACGCAGTATTTT.